These T cell receptor beta chains were read from a single sample in a study of T cell responses to AZD1222 COVID-19 vaccine. Clones were sequenced by immunoSEQ multiplex PCR, and TCRdb holds only the in-frame ones, with some missing. The sample shows 100,000 to 150,000 clones, nearly 95% of them seen only once. This sample comprised peripheral blood, obtained on day 0 of AZD1222 vaccination. Every receptor here comes from an adult in good health. Both conserved end residues are part of each CDR3.

V: TRBV9; J: TRBJ2-6; CDR3: CASSVGSGDSGANVLTF
V: TRBV27; J: TRBJ1-1; CDR3: CASSLGGGVTEAFF
V: TRBV7-9; J: TRBJ1-4; CDR3: CAIPSGNEKLFF
V: TRBV30; J: TRBJ1-6; CDR3: CAWSLLTANSPLHF
V: TRBV7-2; J: TRBJ1-1; CDR3: CASSDGRNTEAFF
V: TRBV10-2; J: TRBJ2-3; CDR3: CASSFVDTQYF
V: TRBV9; J: TRBJ1-2; CDR3: CASSVATGTGHGYTF
V: TRBV27; J: TRBJ1-1; CDR3: CASSRGTEAFF
V: TRBV11-2; J: TRBJ1-4; CDR3: CASRPSGAEQKLFF
V: TRBV4-3; J: TRBJ2-7; CDR3: CASSQGTGIYEQYF
V: TRBV9; J: TRBJ2-1; CDR3: CASSVAGVAGGWNEQFF
V: TRBV5-8; J: TRBJ1-1; CDR3: CASSLGTGTTEAFF
V: TRBV9; J: TRBJ1-2; CDR3: CASSPTTSSGGYTF
V: TRBV12-3/TRBV12-4; J: TRBJ1-1; CDR3: CASSAQGEAFF
V: TRBV2; J: TRBJ1-1; CDR3: CASSDRENTEAFF
V: TRBV30; J: TRBJ1-2; CDR3: CAWSRTNYGYTF
V: TRBV29-1; J: TRBJ2-1; CDR3: CSVERLVNEQFF
V: TRBV5-4; J: TRBJ1-5; CDR3: CASSLRDSCF
V: TRBV5-1; J: TRBJ2-5; CDR3: CASSLTSGGSGTQYF
V: TRBV29-1; J: TRBJ1-2; CDR3: CSVGTTGIFSYGYTF
V: TRBV12-3/TRBV12-4; J: TRBJ1-2; CDR3: CASIYRANYGYTF
V: TRBV28; J: TRBJ1-1; CDR3: CASSSPRSNTEAFF
V: TRBV5-4; J: TRBJ1-3; CDR3: CASSQDTSSGNTIYF
V: TRBV28; J: TRBJ2-1; CDR3: CASTPRRSYNEQFF
V: TRBV30; J: TRBJ2-7; CDR3: CAWSVEGPYEQYF
V: TRBV5-5; J: TRBJ2-1; CDR3: CASSSHRGSYNEQFF
V: TRBV28; J: TRBJ1-5; CDR3: CASSFSDYSNQPQHF
V: TRBV28; J: TRBJ1-1; CDR3: CASSTGRRRAEAFF
V: TRBV14; J: TRBJ1-3; CDR3: CASSLGRVSGNTIYF
V: TRBV27; J: TRBJ2-1; CDR3: CASSLFRLAVYSPYNEQFF
V: TRBV7-7; J: TRBJ2-1; CDR3: CASSKSGSSYNEQFF
V: TRBV12-3/TRBV12-4; J: TRBJ1-2; CDR3: CASSRTGFSYTF
V: TRBV27; J: TRBJ1-5; CDR3: CASWTGNQPQHF
V: TRBV20-1; J: TRBJ2-3; CDR3: CSASRGLAGDTQYF
V: TRBV30; J: TRBJ2-3; CDR3: CAWSVGGTGDTQYF
V: TRBV14; J: TRBJ2-7; CDR3: CASSQDSFSVFTQQYF
V: TRBV7-2; J: TRBJ2-7; CDR3: CASSLDRGREQYF
V: TRBV28; J: TRBJ1-4; CDR3: CASRPGAEKLFF
V: TRBV27; J: TRBJ1-2; CDR3: CASSLGGQGIYGYTF
V: TRBV19; J: TRBJ2-7; CDR3: CASSSSDRGAPFYEQYF
V: TRBV19; J: TRBJ1-2; CDR3: CASSMGGSPNYGYTF
V: TRBV5-1; J: TRBJ1-1; CDR3: CASSGGRWTSLNTEAFF
V: TRBV24-1; J: TRBJ2-5; CDR3: CATSEGTSGRQETQYF
V: TRBV18; J: TRBJ2-7; CDR3: CASSPGLADEQYF
V: TRBV2; J: TRBJ2-7; CDR3: CASIRQLGEQYF
V: TRBV3-1/TRBV3-2; J: TRBJ1-2; CDR3: CASSQDRGRWGYTF
V: TRBV5-1; J: TRBJ2-7; CDR3: CASSEGTTYEQYF
V: TRBV12-3/TRBV12-4; J: TRBJ2-1; CDR3: CASSRDRGHEQFF
V: TRBV3-1/TRBV3-2; J: TRBJ1-3; CDR3: CASSPDSSGNTIYF
V: TRBV6-5; J: TRBJ1-5; CDR3: CASSYSLIQPQHF
V: TRBV28; J: TRBJ2-2; CDR3: CASSRSGTRLNTGELFF
V: TRBV6-5; J: TRBJ2-7; CDR3: CASSSPLAAAGEQYF
V: TRBV28; J: TRBJ1-2; CDR3: CASSLLYGPCTF
V: TRBV3-1/TRBV3-2; J: TRBJ1-3; CDR3: CASSRTGSGGNTIYF